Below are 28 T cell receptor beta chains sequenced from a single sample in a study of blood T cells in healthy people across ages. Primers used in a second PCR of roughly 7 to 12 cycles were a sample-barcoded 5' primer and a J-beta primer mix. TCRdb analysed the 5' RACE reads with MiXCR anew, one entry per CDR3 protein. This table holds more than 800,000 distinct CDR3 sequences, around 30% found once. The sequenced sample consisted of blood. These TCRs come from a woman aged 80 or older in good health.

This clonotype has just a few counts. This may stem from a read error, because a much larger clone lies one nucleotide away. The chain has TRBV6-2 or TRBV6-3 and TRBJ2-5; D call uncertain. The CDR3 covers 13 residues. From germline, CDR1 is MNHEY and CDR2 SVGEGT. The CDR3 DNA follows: TGTGCCGGCAGTTTCCCGACCCAAGAGACCCAGTACTTC. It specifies CAGSFPTQETQYF.

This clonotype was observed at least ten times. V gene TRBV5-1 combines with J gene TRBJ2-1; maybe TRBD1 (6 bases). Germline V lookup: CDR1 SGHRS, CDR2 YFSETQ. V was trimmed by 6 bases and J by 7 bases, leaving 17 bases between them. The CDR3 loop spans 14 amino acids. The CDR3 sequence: CASTDEGVRNEQFF. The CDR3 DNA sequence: TGCGCCAGCACCGATGAGGGGGTAAGGAATGAGCAGTTCTTC.

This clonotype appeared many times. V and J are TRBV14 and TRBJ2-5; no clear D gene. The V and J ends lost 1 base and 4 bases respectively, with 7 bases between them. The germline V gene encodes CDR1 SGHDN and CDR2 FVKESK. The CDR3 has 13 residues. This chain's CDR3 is CASSQVPRETQYF. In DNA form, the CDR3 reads TGTGCCAGCAGCCAAGTCCCTCGAGAGACCCAGTACTTC.

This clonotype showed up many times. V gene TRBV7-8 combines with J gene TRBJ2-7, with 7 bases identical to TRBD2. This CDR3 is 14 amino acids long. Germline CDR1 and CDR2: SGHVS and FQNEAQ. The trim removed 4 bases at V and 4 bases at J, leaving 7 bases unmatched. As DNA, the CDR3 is TGTGCCAGCAGCTCCCGTCGGGGGGAATACGAGCAGTACTTC. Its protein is CASSSRRGEYEQYF.

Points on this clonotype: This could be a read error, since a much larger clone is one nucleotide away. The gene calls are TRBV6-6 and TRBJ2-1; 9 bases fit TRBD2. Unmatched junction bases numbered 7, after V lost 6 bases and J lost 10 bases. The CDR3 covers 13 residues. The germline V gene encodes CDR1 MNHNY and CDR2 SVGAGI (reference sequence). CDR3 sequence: CASRYGLAGEQFF. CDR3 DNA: TGTGCCAGCAGGTATGGGCTAGCGGGGGAGCAGTTCTTC.

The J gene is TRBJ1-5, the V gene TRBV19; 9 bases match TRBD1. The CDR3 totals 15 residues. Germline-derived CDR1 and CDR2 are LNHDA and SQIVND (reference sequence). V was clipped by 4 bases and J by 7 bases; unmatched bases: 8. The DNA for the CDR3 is TGTGCCAGTAGTACCACAGGGGGCGATCGGCAGCCCCAGCATTTT. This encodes CASSTTGGDRQPQHF.

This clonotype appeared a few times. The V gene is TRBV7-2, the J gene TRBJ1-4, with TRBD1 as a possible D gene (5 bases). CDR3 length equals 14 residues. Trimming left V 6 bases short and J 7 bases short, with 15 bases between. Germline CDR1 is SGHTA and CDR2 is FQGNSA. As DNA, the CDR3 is TGTGCCAGCAGTACGGGTCCGGGGGGTGAAAAACTGTTTTTT. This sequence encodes CASSTGPGGEKLFF.

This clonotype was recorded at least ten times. The CDR3 loop is CSALTGQGYTF. The CDR3 coding sequence is TGCAGCGCTTTGACAGGTCAGGGCTACACCTTC. V is TRBV29-1 and J is TRBJ1-2, with D maybe TRBD1 (6 bases). The V end lost 7 bases, the J end lost 8 bases, and 14 bases lay between the germline ends. CDR1 SQVTM and CDR2 ANQGSEA come from the germline V gene. CDR3 size: 11 residues.

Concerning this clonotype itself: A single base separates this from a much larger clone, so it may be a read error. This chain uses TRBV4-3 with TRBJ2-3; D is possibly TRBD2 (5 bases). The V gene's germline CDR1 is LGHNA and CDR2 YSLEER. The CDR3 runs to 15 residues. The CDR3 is CASSQGTSSTDTRYF. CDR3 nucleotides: TGCGCCAGCAGCCAAGGGACTTCGAGCACAGATACGCGGTATTTT.

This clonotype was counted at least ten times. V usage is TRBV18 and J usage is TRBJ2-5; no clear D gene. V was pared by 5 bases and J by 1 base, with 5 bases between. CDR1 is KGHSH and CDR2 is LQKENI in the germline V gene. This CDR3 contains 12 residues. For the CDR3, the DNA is TGTGCCAGCTCATCGTTCCAAGAGACCCAGTACTTC. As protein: CASSSFQETQYF. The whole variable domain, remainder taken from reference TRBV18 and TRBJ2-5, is NAGVMQNPRHLVRRRGQEARLRCSPMKGHSHVYWYRQLPEEGLKFMVYLQKENIIDESGMPKERFSAEFPKEGPSILRIQQVVRGDSAAYFCASSSFQETQYFGPGTRLLVL.

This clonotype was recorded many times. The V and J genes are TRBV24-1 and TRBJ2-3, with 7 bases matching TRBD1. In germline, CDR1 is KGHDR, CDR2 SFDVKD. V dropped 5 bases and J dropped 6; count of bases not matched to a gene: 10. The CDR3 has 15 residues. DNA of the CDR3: TGTGCCACCAGTGGAGGGGGCCAACCTCGGGATACGCAGTATTTT. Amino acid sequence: CATSGGGQPRDTQYF.

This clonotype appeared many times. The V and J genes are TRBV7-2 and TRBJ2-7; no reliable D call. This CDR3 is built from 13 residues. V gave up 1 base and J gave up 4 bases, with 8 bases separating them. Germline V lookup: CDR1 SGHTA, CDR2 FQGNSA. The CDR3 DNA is TGTGCCAGCAGCTTAGGTTCTGATTACGAGCAGTACTTC. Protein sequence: CASSLGSDYEQYF.

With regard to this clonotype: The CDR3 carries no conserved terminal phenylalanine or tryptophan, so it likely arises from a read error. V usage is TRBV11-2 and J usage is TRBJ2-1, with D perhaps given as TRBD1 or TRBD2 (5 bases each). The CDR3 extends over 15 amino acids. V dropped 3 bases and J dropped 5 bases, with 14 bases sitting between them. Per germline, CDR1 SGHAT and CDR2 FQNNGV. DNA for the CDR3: TGTGCCAGCAGCTTTCCGGGACGAGCGAACAATGAGCAGTTCGTC. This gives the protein CASSFPGRANNEQFV.

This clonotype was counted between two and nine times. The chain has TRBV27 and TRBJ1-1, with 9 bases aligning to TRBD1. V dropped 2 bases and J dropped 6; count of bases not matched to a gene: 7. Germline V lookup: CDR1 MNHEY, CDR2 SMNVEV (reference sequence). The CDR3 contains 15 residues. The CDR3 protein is CASSLAGTGIAEAFF. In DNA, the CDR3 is TGTGCCAGCAGTTTAGCCGGGACAGGGATCGCTGAAGCTTTCTTT.

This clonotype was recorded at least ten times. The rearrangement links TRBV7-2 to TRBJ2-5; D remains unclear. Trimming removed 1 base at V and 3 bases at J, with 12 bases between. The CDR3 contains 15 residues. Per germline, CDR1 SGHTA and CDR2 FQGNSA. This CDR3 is CASSLGLSREETQYF. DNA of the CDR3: TGTGCCAGCAGCTTAGGGCTGTCTCGGGAAGAGACCCAGTACTTC.

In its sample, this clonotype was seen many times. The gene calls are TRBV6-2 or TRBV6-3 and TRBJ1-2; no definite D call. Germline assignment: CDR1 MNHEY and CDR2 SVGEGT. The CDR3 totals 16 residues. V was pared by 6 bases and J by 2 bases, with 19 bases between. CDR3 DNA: TGTGCCAGCAGCCACATTCGCCGGGGAGTGAACTATGGCTACACCTTC. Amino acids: CASSHIRRGVNYGYTF.

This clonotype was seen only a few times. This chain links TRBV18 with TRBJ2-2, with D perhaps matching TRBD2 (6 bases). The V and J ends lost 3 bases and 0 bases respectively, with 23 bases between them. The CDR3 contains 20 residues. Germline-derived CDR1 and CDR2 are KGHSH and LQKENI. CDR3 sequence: CASSPLIKTGTHANTGELFF. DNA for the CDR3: TGTGCCAGCTCACCTCTAATCAAAACCGGGACTCATGCGAACACCGGGGAGCTGTTTTTT.

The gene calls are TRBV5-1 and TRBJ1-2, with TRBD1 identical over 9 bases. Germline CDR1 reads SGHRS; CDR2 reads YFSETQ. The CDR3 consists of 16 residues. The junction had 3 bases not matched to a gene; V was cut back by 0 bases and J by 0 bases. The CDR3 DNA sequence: TGCGCCAGCAGCTTGGGGGACAGGGCTTCTAACTATGGCTACACCTTC. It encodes CASSLGDRASNYGYTF. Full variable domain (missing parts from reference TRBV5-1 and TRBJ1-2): KAGVTQTPRYLIKTRGQQVTLSCSPISGHRSVSWYQQTPGQGLQFLFEYFSETQRNKGNFPGRFSGRQFSNSRSEMNVSTLELGDSALYLCASSLGDRASNYGYTFGSGTRLTVV.

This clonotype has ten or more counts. DNA for the CDR3: TGTGCCAGCCGATGGGGGGGGCTCAATGAGCAGTTCTTC. Encoded protein: CASRWGGLNEQFF. J is TRBJ2-1 and V is TRBV28; the D gene is possibly TRBD2 (7 bases). V gave up 8 bases and J gave up 6 bases, with 14 bases separating them. Germline V gives CDR1 MDHEN, CDR2 SYDVKM. The CDR3 loop spans 13 amino acids.

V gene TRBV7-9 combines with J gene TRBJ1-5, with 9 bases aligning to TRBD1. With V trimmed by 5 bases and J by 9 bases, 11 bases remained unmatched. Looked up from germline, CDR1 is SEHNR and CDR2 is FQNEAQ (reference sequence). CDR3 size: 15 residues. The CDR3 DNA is TGTGCCAGCAGCACCCGACAGGGGGGGGTTGGGCCCCAGCATTTT. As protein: CASSTRQGGVGPQHF.

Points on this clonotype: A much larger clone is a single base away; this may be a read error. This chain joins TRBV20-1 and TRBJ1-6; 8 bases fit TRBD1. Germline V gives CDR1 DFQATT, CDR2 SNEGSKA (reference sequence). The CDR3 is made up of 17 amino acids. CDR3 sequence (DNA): TGCAGTGCTAGAGGAGACGCAGGGGGCCTGGGTAATTCACCCCTCTACTTT. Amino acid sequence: CSARGDAGGLGNSPLYF.

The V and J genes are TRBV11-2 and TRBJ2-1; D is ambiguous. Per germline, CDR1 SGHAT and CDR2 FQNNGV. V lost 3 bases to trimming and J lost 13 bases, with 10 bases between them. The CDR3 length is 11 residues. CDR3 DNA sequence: TGTGCCAGCAGCTTGTTGACAAGACAGTTCTTC. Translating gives CASSLLTRQFF. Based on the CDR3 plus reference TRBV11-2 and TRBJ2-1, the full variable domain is EAGVAQSPRYKIIEKRQSVAFWCNPISGHATLYWYQQILGQGPKLLIQFQNNGVVDDSQLPKDRFSAERLKGVDSTLKIQPAKLEDSAVYLCASSLLTRQFFGPGTRLTVL.

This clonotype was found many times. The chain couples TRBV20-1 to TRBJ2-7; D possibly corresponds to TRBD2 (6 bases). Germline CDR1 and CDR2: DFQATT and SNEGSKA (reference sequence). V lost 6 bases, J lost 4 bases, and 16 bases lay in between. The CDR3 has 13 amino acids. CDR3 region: CSARDWGEYEQYF. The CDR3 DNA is TGCAGTGCAAGGGACTGGGGGGAATACGAGCAGTACTTC.

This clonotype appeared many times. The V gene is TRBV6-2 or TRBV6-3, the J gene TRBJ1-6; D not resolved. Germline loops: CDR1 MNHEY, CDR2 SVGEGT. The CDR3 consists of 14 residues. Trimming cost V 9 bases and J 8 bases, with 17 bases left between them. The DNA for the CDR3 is TGTGCCAGTCGGACCCCCGTGGGGTATTCACCCCTCCACTTT. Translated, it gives CASRTPVGYSPLHF.

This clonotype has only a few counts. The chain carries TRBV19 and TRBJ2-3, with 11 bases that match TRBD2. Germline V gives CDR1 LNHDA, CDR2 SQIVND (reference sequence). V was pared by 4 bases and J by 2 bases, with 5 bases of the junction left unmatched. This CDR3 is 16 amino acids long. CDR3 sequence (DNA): TGTGCCAGTAGTAGGTCTAGCGGGGGGTTCACAGATACGCAGTATTTT. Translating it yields CASSRSSGGFTDTQYF.

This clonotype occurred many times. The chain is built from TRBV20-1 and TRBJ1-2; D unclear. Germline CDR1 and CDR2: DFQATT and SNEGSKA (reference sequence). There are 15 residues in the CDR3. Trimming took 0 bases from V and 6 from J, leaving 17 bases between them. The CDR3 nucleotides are TGCAGTGCTAGAGATAGGGATCTCGCCTTAGATGGCTACACCTTC. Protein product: CSARDRDLALDGYTF.

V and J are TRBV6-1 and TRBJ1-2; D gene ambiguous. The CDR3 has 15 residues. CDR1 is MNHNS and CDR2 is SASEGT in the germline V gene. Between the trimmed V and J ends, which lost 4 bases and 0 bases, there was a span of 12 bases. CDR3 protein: CASSGPERSNYGYTF. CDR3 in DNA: TGTGCCAGCAGTGGCCCAGAGAGGTCTAACTATGGCTACACCTTC.

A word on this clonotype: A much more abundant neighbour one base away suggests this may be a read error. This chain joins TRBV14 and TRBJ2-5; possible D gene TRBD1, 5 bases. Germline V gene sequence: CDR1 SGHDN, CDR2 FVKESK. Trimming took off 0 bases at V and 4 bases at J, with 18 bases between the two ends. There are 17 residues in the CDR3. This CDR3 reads CASSQDPILDSRETQYF. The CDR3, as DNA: TGTGCCAGCAGCCAAGATCCCATCCTCGACAGTCGAGAGACCCAGTACTTC. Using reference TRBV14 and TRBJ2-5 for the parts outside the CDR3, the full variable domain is EAGVTQFPSHSVIEKGQTVTLRCDPISGHDNLYWYRRVMGKEIKFLLHFVKESKQDESGMPNNRFLAERTGGTYSTLKVQPAELEDSGVYFCASSQDPILDSRETQYFGPGTRLLVL.